The clone carrying this T cell receptor (beta chain) was counted ten times or more. The data derive from a study of patients and donors after allogeneic stem cell transplantation. This CDR3 contains 13 residues. Per the germline V gene, CDR1 is LGHNA and CDR2 is YSLEER. V dropped 4 bases and J dropped 4 bases, with 7 bases sitting between them. Using its own MiXCR run on the RT-PCR reads, TCRdb lists one record per CDR3 protein. Of about a million distinct CDR3 sequences in the sample, under 20% were seen once. Sequencing was done on a sample of blood, either unsorted or a sorted T cell fraction (not recorded which). The origin of this receptor is a human donor who was either an allogeneic HSCT recipient or a stem cell or donor lymphocyte infusion donor (not recorded which). It is not recorded whose cells these are; they may come from a transplant donor. This sequence joins TRBV4-3 and TRBJ2-2, with a possible D match to TRBD2 (6 bases). The CDR3 region has the DNA TGCGCCAGCAGCCCGACTAGCACCGGGGAGCTGTTTTTT. It is translated as CASSPTSTGELFF.